This record covers a single TCR beta chain. What antigen it recognizes has not been identified. Qualities for individual bases were not recorded, and no much larger clone is one base off. This sample stems from a study of PD-L1 blockade in urothelial cancer (dated 2017 in TCRdb). Concerning the study at large: Every patient began therapy around 2014 and was given atezolizumab 1,200 mg intravenously every 3 weeks. About 90% of the roughly 29 patients were males with bladder-origin urothelial cancer, and 18 of 29 reported a prior smoking history. An ECOG performance status of 0 or 1 was recorded for the patients, and 0 to 3 prior chemotherapy regimens had been received by the patients. Blood samples were analyzed at two time points: 3 weeks after treatment start (second dose) and 6 weeks after treatment start. A median of roughly 140,000 T cells and around 81,000 unique TCRs was obtained from blood samples, and a median clonality of roughly 0.082 was observed. The study was an exploratory multi-omic analysis of somatic, immune and clinical correlates of response to PD-L1 blockade with atezolizumab in urothelial cancer. TCR sequencing covered pretreatment tumor samples and matched, serially collected peripheral blood taken before and after atezolizumab treatment. Durable clinical benefit was defined as a progression-free survival longer than 6 months, and TCR features were additionally tested against progression-free survival and overall survival. In the same patients, pretreatment tumors underwent whole exome sequencing and RNA sequencing in addition to TCR sequencing. Durable clinical benefit was achieved by nine patients but not by the remaining 20. Pretreatment blood TCR-seq was available for about 28 patients, at least one posttreatment blood collection was obtained for 24 patients, and tumor TCR-seq was available for 24 patients.

Overall study outcomes, separate from this receptor: At 3 weeks after the start of treatment, tumor-associated TCR clones in peripheral blood had expanded more in patients with durable benefit (n of about 21, p = 0.022). Improved progression-free and overall survival was found to be associated with pretreatment peripheral blood TCR clonality below the median. Because the sample size was small (n of about 31) and many of the analyses were exploratory, the results are meant to be hypothesis-generating.

V was cut back by 4 bases and J by 3 bases, leaving a gap of 14 bases between them. Sequences SGDLS (CDR1) and YYNGEE (CDR2) are obtained from the germline V gene. CDR3 length: 15 amino acids, cysteine to phenylalanine. Kept here is only the CDR3 DNA, which spans 45 bases and is read in frame from base 1. The cohort comprised 25 to 30 patients with locally advanced or metastatic urothelial carcinoma treated at Memorial Sloan Kettering on a trial protocol. Peripheral blood mononuclear cells were collected pretreatment and during treatment, at between 1 and 8 total time points per patient. The Qiagen DNeasy Blood extraction kit was used to purify genomic DNA from total PBMCs and tumor samples. PBMCs were collected pretreatment and during treatment, and were isolated and stored as previously described. Each PCR received spiked-in synthetic TCR analog templates so that absolute template abundance could be estimated from read counts. The immunoSEQ assay was used to amplify TCRbeta CDR3 regions from genomic DNA with bias-controlled V and J gene primers. Sequencing of rearranged TCRbeta segments was done at approximately 20X coverage. Processing in the source paper ran as follows. Clustering was used to correct sequencing errors, and CDR3s were annotated against IMGT to assign V, D and J genes. Only productive TCRbeta rearrangements were used in downstream analyses, excluding out-of-frame or stop-codon sequences. Clonality was calculated as one minus the Shannon entropy normalized by the log of the number of unique productive sequences. Fisher's exact test with Benjamini-Hochberg correction, at a threshold of adjusted p below 0.01, was used to find clones that differed between time points or between blood and tumor. TCRdb's version of the immuneACCESS table is confined to in-frame rearrangements and falls short of the full clone set. An unresolved V gene accounts for under half of the shortfall where checked; the remainder is of unknown origin. The V and J calls and the clone size are those of that table, but D and trimming were determined from the DNA. The sample has approximately 100,000 clones on record, about nine tenths of them singletons. 0.7% to 0.95% of the sample rests with the top ten.

Here the sequenced sample was PBMCs, taken around atezolizumab (anti-PD-L1) treatment. The TCR originated in a woman of 80 years or more with urothelial cancer. This chain is built from TRBV9 and TRBJ2-1, and possibly TRBD2, on 5 matching bases. The DNA sequence follows: TGTGCCAGCAGCACCAATAGCCGGGACTACAATGAGCAGTTCTTC. This translates into CASSTNSRDYNEQFF.